The 30 T cell receptor beta chains below come from one sample, sequenced in a study of identical twins. TCRdb redid the calling of the 5' RACE reads with MiXCR, one entry per CDR3 protein. This sample has roughly 250,000 distinct CDR3 sequences; 7% to 8.5% occur once, and the top ten carry about 5.8%. A further study also used this sample, focusing on yellow fever vaccine responses in identical twins.

The sample was CD8+ T cells sorted from blood. The receptors were gathered from a woman under 30 in good health.

This clonotype appeared many times. The CDR3 DNA sequence: TGCAGCGTTGAAGACGGGACGTACACTGAAGCTTTCTTT. This sequence encodes CSVEDGTYTEAFF. This rearrangement joins TRBV29-1 to TRBJ1-1; perhaps TRBD1 as D (5 bases). Germline values: CDR1 SQVTM, CDR2 ANQGSEA. Trimming took 0 bases from V and 3 from J, leaving 8 bases between them. The CDR3 extends over 13 amino acids.

This chain joins TRBV29-1 and TRBJ2-1; TRBD1 matches at 7 bases. CDR1 and CDR2 from the germline V gene are SQVTM and ANQGSEA. The CDR3 length is 14 residues. V shed 2 bases and J 5 bases; nucleotides not matched to a gene: 6. CDR3 DNA: TGCAGCGTTGAACCGATCAGGGGGAACAATGAGCAGTTCTTC. It encodes CSVEPIRGNNEQFF.

This clonotype turned up a few times. The rearrangement uses TRBV5-1 and TRBJ2-3; 8 bases match TRBD2. The V gene end was trimmed by 0 bases and the J gene end by 3 bases; junction bases not matched to a gene: 9. Germline values: CDR1 SGHRS, CDR2 YFSETQ. This CDR3 is 17 amino acids long. The CDR3 here is CASSLAQAGEGTDTQYF. The CDR3 DNA reads TGCGCCAGCAGCTTGGCCCAAGCGGGAGAGGGGACAGATACGCAGTATTTT.

This clonotype was detected many times. The chain is built from TRBV29-1 and TRBJ2-1; 13 bases agree with TRBD2. CDR1 SQVTM and CDR2 ANQGSEA come from the germline V gene. The CDR3 sequence is 14 residues long. The J segment lost 4 bases and the V segment lost 5 bases, leaving 2 bases of the junction unmatched. CDR3: CSVLTSGRYNEQFF. In nucleotides, the CDR3 is TGCAGCGTTCTGACTAGCGGGAGGTACAATGAGCAGTTCTTC.

The table lists this clonotype with many counts. The J gene is TRBJ2-3, the V gene TRBV2; 9 bases are shared with TRBD2. Unmatched junction bases numbered 14, after V lost 10 bases and J lost 3 bases. Germline values: CDR1 SNHLY, CDR2 FYNNEI. This CDR3 is 16 amino acids long. The CDR3 region has the DNA TGTGCCACCCTAAGACTAGCGGCAACTTCGACAGATACGCAGTATTTT. As protein: CATLRLAATSTDTQYF.

The rearrangement links TRBV12-3 or TRBV12-4 to TRBJ2-5, with D perhaps TRBD1 or TRBD2 (5 bases each). The length of the CDR3 is 16 residues. Trimming left V 10 bases short and J 3 bases short, with 24 bases between. The DNA for the CDR3 is TGTGCCACTTCCCCCCGGGACCCCACGACGAAAGAGACCCAGTACTTC. It specifies CATSPRDPTTKETQYF.

The V gene is TRBV13, the J gene TRBJ1-1; tentatively, D is TRBD1 (5 bases). CDR1 is PRHDT, CDR2 FYEKMQ, per germline (reference sequence). Trimming stripped 5 bases from V and 0 bases from J, with 10 bases between. This CDR3 comprises 14 residues. In nucleotides, the CDR3 is TGTGCCAGCAGCGCGCGACAGCTGAACACTGAAGCTTTCTTT. It is translated as CASSARQLNTEAFF. The variable domain in full, completed from reference TRBV13 and TRBJ1-1, reads AAGVIQSPRHLIKEKRETATLKCYPIPRHDTVYWYQQGPGQDPQFLISFYEKMQSDKGSIPDRFSAQQFSDYHSELNMSSLELGDSALYFCASSARQLNTEAFFGQGTRLTVV.

This clonotype was detected many times. The V and J genes are TRBV4-2 and TRBJ2-1; possibly TRBD2 for D (6 bases). The CDR3 extends over 16 amino acids. Per the germline V gene, CDR1 is LGHNA and CDR2 is YNFKEQ. The V end lost 4 bases, the J end lost 0 bases, and 13 bases lay between the germline ends. As DNA, the CDR3 is TGTGCCAGCAGCCCCGAAGCGGGCTACTCCTACAATGAGCAGTTCTTC. Residues: CASSPEAGYSYNEQFF.

The chain is built from TRBV20-1 and TRBJ2-5; tentatively, D is TRBD1 or TRBD2 (7 bases each). V dropped 5 bases and J dropped 5 bases, with 18 bases sitting between them. CDR3 size: 14 residues. The germline CDR1 and CDR2 sequences are DFQATT and SNEGSKA (reference sequence). This chain's CDR3 is CSAGRGHRGETQYF. The CDR3 nucleotides read TGCAGTGCTGGGAGGGGGCATAGGGGGGAGACCCAGTACTTC.

The chain recombines TRBV12-3 or TRBV12-4 with TRBJ2-7; perhaps D is TRBD1 or TRBD2 (5 bases each). Between the trimmed V and J ends, which lost 8 bases and 2 bases, there was a span of 19 bases. The CDR3 length is 15 residues. The CDR3 bases are TGTGCCAGCCAATACCCGGGGCCGTTGACCTACGAGCAGTACTTC. Protein: CASQYPGPLTYEQYF.

V and J are TRBV27 and TRBJ2-1, with TRBD2 matching 10 bases. CDR1 and CDR2 (germline): MNHEY, SMNVEV (reference sequence). After removal of 0 bases from V and 12 bases from J, the junction contained 2 bases not matched to a gene. The length of the CDR3 is 13 residues. The DNA of the CDR3 is TGTGCCAGCAGTTTATCGAGACTAGCGGGGCAGTTCTTC. The encoded protein is CASSLSRLAGQFF.

The table lists this clonotype with a few counts. This chain joins TRBV6-5 and TRBJ2-4, with 9 bases lining up with TRBD1. CDR1 and CDR2 (germline): MNHEY, SVGAGI. V shed 4 bases and J 1 base; nucleotides not matched to a gene: 8. The CDR3 length is 17 residues. The CDR3 protein is CASSSQGAQGAKNIQYF. DNA of the CDR3: TGTGCCAGCAGTTCACAGGGGGCGCAAGGGGCCAAAAACATTCAGTACTTC.

The chain combines TRBV6-5 with TRBJ2-7; TRBD2 is a possible D gene (5 bases). The CDR3 is 17 amino acids. Per the germline V gene, CDR1 is MNHEY and CDR2 is SVGAGI. V lost 2 bases and J 4 bases, leaving 21 bases between the germline ends. The CDR3 DNA follows: TGTGCCAGCAGTTACGAGATCGTGGGAGTCACGTATTACGAGCAGTACTTC. Translated, it gives CASSYEIVGVTYYEQYF.

The V call is TRBV5-1, the J call TRBJ2-1, with D uncertain. With 4 bases removed from V and 8 bases from J, the gap between germline ends came to 16 bases. This CDR3 spans 14 amino acids. The germline V gene encodes CDR1 SGHRS and CDR2 YFSETQ. CDR3 nucleotides: TGCGCCAGCAGCCCCTCGACGGGTTGGGATGAGCAGTTCTTC. Its protein product is CASSPSTGWDEQFF.

V and J are TRBV4-1 and TRBJ2-1; D not resolved. Deletions cut 1 base from V and 4 bases from J, with 11 bases between. There are 15 residues in the CDR3. Germline V gene sequence: CDR1 MGHRA, CDR2 YSYEKL. The CDR3 DNA reads as TGCGCCAGCAGCCAAGGGAAAACGAAATACAATGAGCAGTTCTTC. Its protein is CASSQGKTKYNEQFF.

This clonotype has just a few counts. CDR3 nucleotide sequence: TGCGCCAGCAGCCCCGACAGGGGGCGAGATGAGCAGTACTTC. As protein: CASSPDRGRDEQYF. J is TRBJ2-7 and V is TRBV4-1; 10 positions agree with TRBD1. Germline CDR1 MGHRA, CDR2 YSYEKL. The CDR3 runs to 14 residues. With V trimmed by 4 bases and J by 7 bases, 7 bases remained unmatched.

Comment on this clonotype: As the CDR3 is not closed by the conserved phenylalanine or tryptophan, this likely results from a read error. The rearrangement links TRBV7-3 to TRBJ2-3, with 7 bases aligning to TRBD2. With V trimmed by 5 bases and J by 0 bases, 11 bases remained unmatched. The germline V gene encodes CDR1 SGHTA and CDR2 FQGTGA. The CDR3 runs 17 residues. CDR3 bases: TGTGCCAGCAGCCCCCGCCCTAGCGGCTCTAGCACAGATACGCAGTATTCT. Protein product: CASSPRPSGSSTDTQYS.

This clonotype showed up just a few times. The chain is built from TRBV24-1 and TRBJ1-4, with TRBD1 as a possible D gene (6 bases). V was cut by 4 bases and J by 4 bases, with 15 bases left in between. Germline loops: CDR1 KGHDR, CDR2 SFDVKD. This CDR3 is built from 16 residues. CDR3: CATSDLNRVINEKLFF. The CDR3 region has the DNA TGTGCCACCAGTGACCTGAACAGGGTCATTAATGAAAAACTGTTTTTT.

This clonotype was picked up a small number of times. The CDR3 sequence is CSVWDASSYEQYF. The CDR3 bases are TGCAGCGTATGGGACGCGAGCTCCTACGAGCAGTACTTC. The chain carries TRBV29-1 and TRBJ2-7; D is possibly TRBD1 or TRBD2 (5 bases each). CDR3 length: 13 amino acids. V lost 6 bases and J 0 bases, leaving 12 bases between the germline ends. Germline CDR1 is SQVTM and CDR2 is ANQGSEA.

The chain is built from TRBV27 and TRBJ2-7; TRBD2 aligns across 15 bases. The CDR3 extends over 16 amino acids. V trimming: 5 bases; J trimming: 7 bases; junction bases outside the gene matches: 9. Looked up from germline, CDR1 is MNHEY and CDR2 is SMNVEV (reference sequence). CDR3 nucleotide sequence: TGTGCCAGCAGTCCCGGACTAGCGGGAGGGGCTAGAGAGCAGTACTTC. This translates into CASSPGLAGGAREQYF.

The chain recombines TRBV4-1 with TRBJ2-7; 10 positions match TRBD2. The V gene's germline CDR1 is MGHRA and CDR2 YSYEKL. After removal of 0 bases from V and 3 bases from J, the junction contained 2 bases not matched to a gene. The CDR3 runs to 15 residues. In DNA, the CDR3 is TGCGCCAGCAGCCAAGAACTAGCGGGAATCTACGAGCAGTACTTC. As protein: CASSQELAGIYEQYF.

This clonotype was counted at least ten times. The genes are TRBV20-1 and TRBJ2-3; either TRBD1 or TRBD2 may fit D (5 bases each). V was shortened by 7 bases and J by 5 bases, with 13 bases between the two germline ends. Per germline, CDR1 DFQATT and CDR2 SNEGSKA (reference sequence). The length of the CDR3 is 12 residues. As DNA, the CDR3 is TGCAGTGGGGACCCCGTGGGAGATACGCAGTATTTT. Amino acids: CSGDPVGDTQYF.

The CDR3 here is CSARVEGTGEETQYF. The CDR3 DNA follows: TGCAGTGCTAGGGTGGAGGGGACAGGGGAGGAGACCCAGTACTTC. This chain uses TRBV20-1 with TRBJ2-5; 10 bases agree with TRBD1. The germline CDR1 and CDR2 sequences are DFQATT and SNEGSKA (reference sequence). The CDR3 spans 15 residues. Losses at the gene ends were 3 bases for V and 5 bases for J; bases not matched to a gene: 9.

The chain couples TRBV28 to TRBJ2-7; unclear D gene. The CDR3 loop spans 13 amino acids. Trimming took 6 bases from V and 7 from J, leaving 16 bases between them. From germline, CDR1 is MDHEN and CDR2 SYDVKM. Here the CDR3 reads CASRGYGSWEQYF. Written as DNA, the CDR3 is TGTGCCAGCAGGGGGTACGGTTCCTGGGAGCAGTACTTC.

The rearrangement joins TRBV11-1 to TRBJ2-3, with D uncertain. CDR1 is SGHAT, CDR2 FQDESV, per germline (reference sequence). Trimming stripped 1 base from V and 2 bases from J, with 10 bases between. The CDR3 spans 15 residues. This CDR3 reads CASSLVGSDTDTQYF. The CDR3, as DNA: TGTGCCAGCAGCTTAGTGGGGTCAGACACAGATACGCAGTATTTT.

This clonotype appeared a few times. This chain joins TRBV28 and TRBJ2-7; TRBD1 is a possible D gene (5 bases). Germline V gene sequence: CDR1 MDHEN, CDR2 SYDVKM. Trimming took off 5 bases at V and 6 bases at J, with 17 bases between the two ends. CDR3 length: 14 amino acids. The CDR3 reads CASSPTASKGEQYF. The CDR3 nucleotides are TGTGCCAGCAGTCCGACAGCTAGTAAAGGCGAGCAGTACTTC.

This clonotype was counted ten times or more. The J gene is TRBJ2-7, the V gene TRBV10-2; TRBD1 matches at 9 bases. V lost 2 bases to trimming and J lost 6 bases; unmatched junction nucleotides: 5. Germline assignment: CDR1 WSHSY and CDR2 SAAADI. CDR3 size: 14 residues. The CDR3 region is CASSEGTGSVEQYF. As DNA, the CDR3 is TGCGCCAGCAGTGAGGGGACAGGGTCAGTCGAGCAGTACTTC.

The chain has TRBV2 and TRBJ2-4; D is tentatively TRBD1 or TRBD2 (5 bases each). Trimming shortened V by 1 base and J by 7 bases, and 8 bases separated the two germline ends. The CDR3 length is 13 residues. The germline V gene has CDR1 SNHLY and CDR2 FYNNEI. The CDR3 coding sequence is TGTGCCAGCAGTGAAGAGGGACGGAACATTCAGTACTTC. Translating gives CASSEEGRNIQYF.

The chain is built from TRBV4-1 and TRBJ2-1, with 13 bases fitting TRBD2. CDR1 is MGHRA and CDR2 is YSYEKL in the germline V gene. The J segment lost 7 bases and the V segment lost 4 bases, leaving 7 bases of the junction unmatched. This CDR3 has 16 amino acids. As DNA, the CDR3 is TGCGCCAGCAGCCTACTAGGGACTAGCGGGAAAAATGAGCAGTTCTTC. Its translation: CASSLLGTSGKNEQFF.

This clonotype was observed at least ten times. The chain is built from TRBV4-1 and TRBJ2-1; unclear D gene. Trimming removed 1 base from V and 10 bases from J, with 8 bases in between. Germline values: CDR1 MGHRA, CDR2 YSYEKL. The CDR3 totals 12 residues. CDR3 protein: CASSQGQREQFF. DNA of the CDR3: TGCGCCAGCAGCCAAGGGCAGCGAGAGCAGTTCTTC.